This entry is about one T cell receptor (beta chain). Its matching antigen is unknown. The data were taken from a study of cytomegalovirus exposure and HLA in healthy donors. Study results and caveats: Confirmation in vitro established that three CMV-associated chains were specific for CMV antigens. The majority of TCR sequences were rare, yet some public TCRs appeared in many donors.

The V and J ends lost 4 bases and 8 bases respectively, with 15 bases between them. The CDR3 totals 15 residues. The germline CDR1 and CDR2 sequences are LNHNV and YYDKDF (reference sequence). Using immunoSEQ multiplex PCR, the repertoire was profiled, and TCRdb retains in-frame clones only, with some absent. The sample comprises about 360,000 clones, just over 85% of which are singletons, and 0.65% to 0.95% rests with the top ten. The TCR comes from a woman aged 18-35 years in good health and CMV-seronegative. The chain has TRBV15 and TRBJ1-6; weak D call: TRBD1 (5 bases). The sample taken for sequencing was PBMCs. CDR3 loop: CATSKADGGDSPLHF. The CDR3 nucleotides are TGTGCCACCAGCAAGGCAGACGGGGGGGATTCACCCCTCCACTTT.